These 31 T cell receptor beta chains were all obtained from the same sample, sequenced in a study of cytomegalovirus exposure and HLA in healthy donors. PCR primers comprised 60 Vbeta and 13 Jbeta primers. Profiled with immunoSEQ multiplex PCR; TCRdb holds only in-frame clones, not every one. The sample records more than 100,000 clones, 75% to 90% being singletons. Sequenced sample: PBMCs. The receptors were gathered from a woman aged 45-65 years in good health and CMV-seropositive.

A word on this clone: At one end the junction does not follow the germline gene, possibly because of a read error. The V and J genes are TRBV19 and TRBJ1-2; D ambiguous. The CDR3 is 17 residues long. The germline gives CDR1 LNHDA, CDR2 SQIVND (reference sequence). The CDR3 bases are TGTGCCAGTAGCCCCCGAGCTACCGGGGTAATGAGCTATGGCTGCACCTTC. It encodes CASSPRATGVMSYGCTF.

This chain joins TRBV19 and TRBJ2-6; no clear D gene. The CDR3 covers 14 residues. The V gene lost 5 bases and the J gene lost 3 bases, with 8 bases spanning the gap. Germline CDR1 and CDR2: LNHDA and SQIVND (reference sequence). In nucleotides, the CDR3 is TGTGCCAGTAGTCCCGTGAGTGGGGCCAACGTCCTGACTTTC. It is translated as CASSPVSGANVLTF. Based on the CDR3 plus reference TRBV19 and TRBJ2-6, the full variable domain is DGGITQSPKYLFRKEGQNVTLSCEQNLNHDAMYWYRQDPGQGLRLIYYSQIVNDFQKGDIAEGYSVSREKKESFPLTVTSAQKNPTAFYLCASSPVSGANVLTFGAGSRLTVL.

The chain links TRBV23-1 to TRBJ2-7, with unresolved D. TRBV23-1 counts as an open reading frame of uncertain function. The CDR3 runs 13 residues. V gave up 0 bases and J gave up 6 bases, with 9 bases separating them. CDR3 residues: CASSQSIPCEQYF. CDR3 DNA sequence: TGCGCCAGCAGTCAATCTATCCCCTGCGAGCAGTACTTC.

This clone was recorded a few times. The chain employs TRBV2 and TRBJ2-7; 7 nucleotides agree with TRBD2. The CDR3 extends over 12 amino acids. CDR1 and CDR2 from the germline V gene are SNHLY and FYNNEI. V was clipped by 6 bases and J by 5 bases; unmatched bases: 4. The CDR3 DNA is TGTGCCAGCAGGGGGGGGGTCAACGAGCAGTACTTC. Encoded protein: CASRGGVNEQYF.

The V call is TRBV19, the J call TRBJ1-2; 7 bases are a match to TRBD1. V trimming: 6 bases; J trimming: 4 bases; junction bases outside the gene matches: 5. The CDR3 has 13 amino acids. Germline V gene data show CDR1 as LNHDA and CDR2 as SQIVND (reference sequence). DNA of the CDR3: TGTGCCAGTAGCCGACAGGGAAGCTATGGCTACACCTTC. Translating it yields CASSRQGSYGYTF. The complete variable domain, with remaining parts taken from reference TRBV19 and TRBJ1-2, reads DGGITQSPKYLFRKEGQNVTLSCEQNLNHDAMYWYRQDPGQGLRLIYYSQIVNDFQKGDIAEGYSVSREKKESFPLTVTSAQKNPTAFYLCASSRQGSYGYTFGSGTRLTVV.

The J gene is TRBJ2-2, the V gene TRBV2; the D gene is possibly TRBD2 (6 bases). The CDR3 consists of 17 residues. The germline V and J ends were trimmed by 5 bases and 4 bases, with 20 bases remaining between them. CDR1 is SNHLY, CDR2 FYNNEI, per germline. This CDR3 reads CASSRNRDSGFTGELFF. In DNA, the CDR3 is TGTGCCAGCAGTAGGAACCGGGACTCAGGATTCACCGGGGAGCTGTTTTTT.

The chain combines TRBV28 with TRBJ1-1, with 9 bases matching TRBD1. V trimming: 6 bases; J trimming: 11 bases; junction bases outside the gene matches: 13. CDR1 and CDR2 (germline): MDHEN, SYDVKM. CDR3 length: 14 residues. Here the CDR3 reads CASSWGLLDRGAFF. The CDR3 DNA is TGTGCCAGCAGCTGGGGGTTATTGGACAGGGGTGCTTTCTTT.

The V and J genes are TRBV7-6 and TRBJ2-5; possible D gene TRBD1, 5 bases. The V gene lost 4 bases and the J gene lost 5 bases, with 20 bases spanning the gap. Germline V gene lookup returns CDR1 SGHVS and CDR2 FNYEAQ. The CDR3 has 16 residues. CDR3 nucleotide sequence: TGTGCCAGCAGCTCCTATGGGGCAGGGATGATCGAGACCCAGTACTTC. Protein: CASSSYGAGMIETQYF.

The genes are TRBV5-6 and TRBJ2-1, with 9 bases matching TRBD2. The CDR3 totals 15 residues. Germline CDR1 SGHDT, CDR2 YYEEEE. V gave up 2 bases and J gave up 4 bases; unmatched junction bases: 4. In nucleotides, the CDR3 is TGTGCCAGCAGCTTAGGCGGGGGGGTATACAATGAGCAGTTCTTC. It yields the protein CASSLGGGVYNEQFF.

The chain links TRBV27 to TRBJ2-1; no clear D. Germline values: CDR1 MNHEY, CDR2 SMNVEV (reference sequence). This CDR3 is built from 12 residues. With 5 bases removed from V and 15 bases from J, the gap between germline ends came to 17 bases. CDR3 protein: CASSEARDRLFF. The CDR3 bases are TGTGCCAGCAGTGAAGCGCGCGACCGACTGTTCTTC.

The J gene is TRBJ2-4, the V gene TRBV19; 7 bases fit TRBD1. Per the germline V gene, CDR1 is LNHDA and CDR2 is SQIVND (reference sequence). The CDR3 has 14 residues. The junction had 6 bases not matched to a gene; V was cut back by 8 bases and J by 2 bases. CDR3 amino acids: CASSGGRTKNIQYF. The CDR3 DNA follows: TGTGCCAGTTCAGGGGGTAGAACCAAAAACATTCAGTACTTC.

The rearrangement links TRBV15 to TRBJ2-1; the match to TRBD2 covers 7 bases. The J segment lost 1 base and the V segment lost 0 bases, leaving 3 bases of the junction unmatched. Germline-derived CDR1 and CDR2 are LNHNV and YYDKDF (reference sequence). The CDR3 has 16 amino acids. CDR3 sequence (DNA): TGTGCCACCAGCAGAGAGCTAGCGGAATCCTACAATGAGCAGTTCTTC. Translating gives CATSRELAESYNEQFF.

J is TRBJ1-4 and V is TRBV5-1, with 9 positions matching TRBD1. Looked up from germline, CDR1 is SGHRS and CDR2 is YFSETQ. V dropped 1 base and J dropped 5; count of bases not matched to a gene: 9. This CDR3 contains 17 residues. The CDR3 here is CASSLPLSGQGNEKLFF. The CDR3 coding sequence is TGCGCCAGCAGCTTGCCCCTTAGCGGACAGGGGAATGAAAAACTGTTTTTT.

J is TRBJ2-1 and V is TRBV5-1, with 8 bases aligning to TRBD1. The CDR3 sequence is 15 residues long. With V trimmed by 4 bases and J by 6 bases, 9 bases remained unmatched. The germline V gene has CDR1 SGHRS and CDR2 YFSETQ. The CDR3 loop is CASSARTGQFNEQFF. CDR3 nucleotide sequence: TGCGCCAGCAGCGCACGGACAGGGCAATTCAATGAGCAGTTCTTC.

Worth noting for this clone: Germline and junction disagree at one end, which may indicate a read error. The chain is built from TRBV30 and TRBJ2-6; the D gene is possibly TRBD1 (5 bases). Germline assignment: CDR1 GTSNPN and CDR2 SVGIG (reference sequence). CDR3 length equals 15 residues. As DNA, the CDR3 is TGTGCCTGGGTGAAACAGGCTGGTGGGGCCAACGGCCTGACTTTC. This gives the protein CAWVKQAGGANGLTF.

In this sample, this clone turned up once. This chain uses TRBV9 with TRBJ2-3; the D is unclear. V was trimmed by 4 bases and J by 1 base, leaving 13 bases between them. This CDR3 comprises 15 residues. The germline V gene has CDR1 SGDLS and CDR2 YYNGEE. Written as DNA, the CDR3 is TGTGCCAGCAGCCTTCAAGGTGGAGGCACAGATACGCAGTATTTT. Protein product: CASSLQGGGTDTQYF.

The chain links TRBV5-4 to TRBJ2-1, with a possible D match to TRBD2 (7 bases). The CDR3 runs to 16 residues. Trimming shortened V by 0 bases and J by 3 bases, and 13 bases separated the two germline ends. Per germline, CDR1 SGHNT and CDR2 YYREEE (reference sequence). CDR3: CASSLGGASGYNEQFF. As DNA, the CDR3 is TGTGCCAGCAGCTTGGGGGGGGCTAGCGGCTACAATGAGCAGTTCTTC.

The rearrangement uses TRBV11-1 and TRBJ1-4; no definite D call. V shed 3 bases and J shed 6 bases, with 11 bases lying between them. Germline lookup yields CDR1 SGHAT and CDR2 FQDESV (reference sequence). This CDR3 is built from 14 residues. CDR3 sequence: CASSFSPQDEKLFF. The CDR3, as DNA: TGTGCCAGCAGCTTCAGCCCCCAGGATGAAAAACTGTTTTTT.

The J gene is TRBJ2-7, the V gene TRBV19, with D uncertain. Trimming cost V 5 bases and J 3 bases, with 17 bases left between them. Germline values: CDR1 LNHDA, CDR2 SQIVND (reference sequence). The CDR3 has 15 amino acids. CDR3 region: CASSPEHRPSYEQYF. CDR3 in DNA: TGTGCCAGTAGTCCGGAGCATAGACCGAGCTACGAGCAGTACTTC.

V usage is TRBV6-5 and J usage is TRBJ1-1; no definite D call. This CDR3 comprises 14 residues. V lost 2 bases to trimming and J lost 4 bases, with 11 bases between them. Germline loops: CDR1 MNHEY, CDR2 SVGAGI. In nucleotides, the CDR3 is TGTGCCAGCAGTTACGAGGGCTCGGCCACTGAAGCTTTCTTT. Its protein is CASSYEGSATEAFF.

In this sample, this clone turned up once. The chain uses TRBV4-1 and TRBJ2-1, with 8 bases aligning to TRBD2. V dropped 0 bases and J dropped 0; count of bases not matched to a gene: 4. In germline, CDR1 is MGHRA, CDR2 YSYEKL. This CDR3 spans 17 amino acids. CDR3 sequence: CASSQEGAGGSYNEQFF. The CDR3 DNA reads TGCGCCAGCAGCCAAGAGGGGGCGGGAGGCTCCTACAATGAGCAGTTCTTC.

The chain has TRBV29-1 and TRBJ1-2, with D hard to call. Trimming took 6 bases from V and 2 from J, leaving 13 bases between them. Germline CDR1 SQVTM, CDR2 ANQGSEA. The CDR3 consists of 13 residues. CDR3 loop: CSVGERSNYGYTF. CDR3 coding DNA: TGCAGCGTGGGAGAAAGGTCCAACTATGGCTACACCTTC.

V and J are TRBV19 and TRBJ2-7, with 10 bases fitting TRBD2. The junction had 0 bases not matched to a gene; V was cut back by 4 bases and J by 0 bases. Germline lookup yields CDR1 LNHDA and CDR2 SQIVND (reference sequence). The CDR3 runs 14 residues. CDR3 residues: CASSTSGGSYEQYF. The CDR3 DNA is TGTGCCAGTAGTACTAGCGGGGGCTCCTACGAGCAGTACTTC. Using reference TRBV19 and TRBJ2-7 for the parts outside the CDR3, the full variable domain is DGGITQSPKYLFRKEGQNVTLSCEQNLNHDAMYWYRQDPGQGLRLIYYSQIVNDFQKGDIAEGYSVSREKKESFPLTVTSAQKNPTAFYLCASSTSGGSYEQYFGPGTRLTVT.

The chain recombines TRBV6-1 with TRBJ1-1; perhaps TRBD1 as D (6 bases). From germline, CDR1 is MNHNS and CDR2 SASEGT. The germline V and J ends were trimmed by 10 bases and 8 bases, with 17 bases remaining between them. This CDR3 has 12 amino acids. CDR3 region: CATQGPRREAFF. CDR3 DNA: TGTGCCACACAGGGTCCCCGCAGGGAAGCTTTCTTT.

The V call is TRBV5-1, the J call TRBJ2-2, with D perhaps matching TRBD2 (5 bases). From germline, CDR1 is SGHRS and CDR2 YFSETQ. The CDR3 contains 16 residues. V lost 0 bases and J lost 1, with 10 bases in between. The CDR3 sequence: CASSLAFSVNTGELFF. CDR3 coding DNA: TGCGCCAGCAGCTTGGCCTTTAGCGTGAACACCGGGGAGCTGTTTTTT.

The chain joins TRBV29-1 to TRBJ2-5; TRBD1 is a possible D gene (5 bases). This CDR3 spans 14 amino acids. V lost 4 bases to trimming and J lost 5 bases, with 17 bases between them. The V gene's germline CDR1 is SQVTM and CDR2 ANQGSEA. The CDR3 coding sequence is TGCAGCGTTGTATGGGCAGGGTTTGAGGAGACCCAGTACTTC. As protein: CSVVWAGFEETQYF.

The rearrangement links TRBV19 to TRBJ2-3; 13 bases map to TRBD2. Trimming removed 6 bases from V and 6 bases from J; junction bases left unmatched: 6. Germline V gives CDR1 LNHDA, CDR2 SQIVND (reference sequence). This CDR3 comprises 15 residues. The CDR3 DNA is TGTGCCAGTAGAGCTCCGGGACTAGCGGGGGATACGCAGTATTTT. This gives the protein CASRAPGLAGDTQYF.

The genes are TRBV4-1 and TRBJ1-1; TRBD1 might be the D (6 bases). The CDR3 totals 15 residues. The germline V gene encodes CDR1 MGHRA and CDR2 YSYEKL. Deletions cut 2 bases from V and 1 base from J, with 11 bases between. CDR3 residues: CASSQRGIRNTEAFF. The CDR3 DNA is TGCGCCAGCAGCCAAAGGGGGATTAGGAACACTGAAGCTTTCTTT.

The chain recombines TRBV7-3 with TRBJ2-1; D gene uncertain. Germline V CDR1 and CDR2: SGHTA, FQGTGA. The CDR3 has 15 residues. The ends were cut back, 5 bases at V and 5 bases at J, with 16 bases in the middle. DNA for the CDR3: TGTGCCAGCAGCCCCCACGCCGGTCAAAACAATGAGCAGTTCTTC. Translated: CASSPHAGQNNEQFF. The whole variable domain, remainder taken from reference TRBV7-3 and TRBJ2-1, is GAGVSQTPSNKVTEKGKYVELRCDPISGHTALYWYRQSLGQGPEFLIYFQGTGAADDSGLPNDRFFAVRPEGSVSTLKIQRTERGDSAVYLCASSPHAGQNNEQFFGPGTRLTVL.

The V and J genes are TRBV30 and TRBJ2-1; TRBD1 aligns across 8 bases. After removal of 4 bases from V and 7 bases from J, the junction contained 6 bases not matched to a gene. The CDR3 is 13 residues long. Per germline, CDR1 GTSNPN and CDR2 SVGIG (reference sequence). CDR3 in amino acids: CAWNRQGRNEQFF. The CDR3 DNA reads TGTGCCTGGAATCGACAGGGGCGTAATGAGCAGTTCTTC.

The chain joins TRBV10-3 to TRBJ1-1, with D perhaps matching TRBD1 (5 bases). Germline V gene sequence: CDR1 ENHRY, CDR2 SYGVKD. This CDR3 contains 13 residues. V was cut by 3 bases and J by 5 bases, with 10 bases left in between. CDR3 coding DNA: TGTGCCATCAGTGAAAACGGGGGGACTGAAGCTTTCTTT. This translates into CAISENGGTEAFF.